This entry concerns a single T cell receptor (beta chain). Clones were sequenced by immunoSEQ multiplex PCR, and TCRdb holds only the in-frame ones, with some missing. The sample lists approximately 93,000 clones; 91% were seen once. The data derive from a study of T cell changes during pregnancy in multiple sclerosis. CDR1 KGHSH and CDR2 LQKENI come from the germline V gene. CDR3 length: 14 amino acids. V was cut by 3 bases and J by 4 bases, with 9 bases left in between. The sequenced sample was peripheral blood, obtained before pregnancy. The receptor was derived from a female donor with multiple sclerosis, enrolled in a pregnancy study. The rearrangement uses TRBV18 and TRBJ1-4; perhaps TRBD1 as D (6 bases). CDR3 amino acids: CASSPGQSNEKLFF. The DNA for the CDR3 is TGTGCCAGCTCACCCGGACAGAGTAATGAAAAACTGTTTTTT.